The present entry profiles one T cell receptor (beta chain) with its context. Libraries were prepared by immunoSEQ multiplex PCR; TCRdb keeps only in-frame clonotypes and omits some of them. The table includes under 11,000 clones, more than 50% detected once. Treatment denoted: treatment-naive control, cytoreductive nephrectomy. This entry belongs to a study of radiation and T cells in renal cell carcinoma. The CDR3 is 16 residues long. With V trimmed by 6 bases and J by 5 bases, 11 bases remained unmatched. The clonotype comes from a man aged 40-49 years with renal cell carcinoma. The chain couples TRBV6-7 to TRBJ1-5; 9 bases align to TRBD1. TRBV6-7 is an ORF for which the function is uncertain. Source: tumor tissue, taken from a patient whose treatment was nephrectomy without radiotherapy. This CDR3 is CASSWIRDRVHQPQHF. DNA for the CDR3: TGTGCCAGCAGCTGGATCCGGGACAGGGTACATCAGCCCCAGCATTTT.